What follows are 11 T cell receptor beta chains derived from one specimen sequenced in a study of CD8 T cells in Susac syndrome. cDNA came from about 0.5 to 1 ug RNA primed by random hexamers. A single record per CDR3 protein comes from TCRdb applying MiXCR to the immunoSEQ multiplex PCR reads. The repertoire holds some 180,000 distinct CDR3 sequences, with roughly 94% as singletons. Sequenced material: CD4+ T cells from PBMCs. The receptor source for this set is a human donor with Susac syndrome.

The genes are TRBV18 and TRBJ2-1; D perhaps matches TRBD1 (5 bases). CDR3 length equals 16 residues. Germline V CDR1 and CDR2: KGHSH, LQKENI. V dropped 3 bases and J dropped 6 bases, with 18 bases sitting between them. The CDR3 loop reads CASSPIEGAQSNEQFF. The CDR3 nucleotides are TGTGCCAGCTCACCCATCGAAGGGGCCCAATCCAATGAGCAGTTCTTC.

The chain is built from TRBV5-1 and TRBJ1-2; a possible D gene is TRBD1 (5 bases). The CDR3 is 15 amino acids. Germline CDR1 SGHRS, CDR2 YFSETQ. V lost 0 bases and J lost 7, with 16 bases in between. The CDR3 region has the DNA TGCGCCAGCAGCTTGGCCGCAACAGGAGCAGGTGGCTACACCTTC. Translating gives CASSLAATGAGGYTF.

This chain links TRBV5-4 with TRBJ2-1, with a possible D match to TRBD1 (5 bases). The ends were cut back, 4 bases at V and 1 base at J, with 15 bases in the middle. The CDR3 has 16 amino acids. Germline V gives CDR1 SGHNT, CDR2 YYREEE (reference sequence). The CDR3, as DNA: TGTGCCAGCAGCCCCCCCGGACAACGGTCCTACAATGAGCAGTTCTTC. Its protein is CASSPPGQRSYNEQFF.

The CDR3 here is CSVIRGPVDTEAFF. The CDR3 DNA follows: TGCAGCGTCATACGGGGGCCGGTTGACACTGAAGCTTTCTTT. This sequence joins TRBV29-1 and TRBJ1-1, with D perhaps matching TRBD1 (6 bases). Germline CDR1 SQVTM, CDR2 ANQGSEA. The germline V and J ends were trimmed by 6 bases and 3 bases, with 17 bases remaining between them. CDR3 size: 14 residues.

The chain uses TRBV2 and TRBJ2-1; tentative D call: TRBD1 (6 bases). This CDR3 contains 13 residues. In germline, CDR1 is SNHLY, CDR2 FYNNEI. V was shortened by 6 bases and J by 9 bases, with 15 bases between the two germline ends. The CDR3 sequence is CASRRTRGGEQFF. The CDR3 DNA sequence: TGTGCCAGCAGGAGGACCCGAGGGGGTGAGCAGTTCTTC. The entire variable domain, with the rest obtained from reference TRBV2 and TRBJ2-1, is as follows: EPEVTQTPSHQVTQMGQEVILRCVPISNHLYFYWYRQILGQKVEFLVSFYNNEISEKSEIFDDQFSVERPDGSNFTLKIRSTKLEDSAMYFCASRRTRGGEQFFGPGTRLTVL.

The V and J genes are TRBV6-2 or TRBV6-3 and TRBJ1-2; D is possibly TRBD1 (5 bases). V was clipped by 7 bases and J by 3 bases, with 18 bases between them. The CDR3 totals 15 residues. Per germline, CDR1 MNHEY and CDR2 SVGEGT. CDR3 sequence reads: CASISSAGPDYGYTF. CDR3 coding DNA: TGTGCCAGCATTTCCTCAGCGGGGCCCGACTATGGCTACACCTTC.

The rearrangement uses TRBV29-1 and TRBJ1-1; D is undetermined. The V and J ends lost 4 bases and 1 base respectively, with 7 bases between them. The CDR3 sequence is 12 residues long. Germline V lookup: CDR1 SQVTM, CDR2 ANQGSEA. This chain's CDR3 is CSVGVANTEAFF. For the CDR3, the DNA is TGCAGCGTTGGGGTGGCGAACACTGAAGCTTTCTTT.

This clonotype appeared once. This rearrangement joins TRBV20-1 to TRBJ2-5; 11 nucleotides line up with TRBD2. Germline V gives CDR1 DFQATT, CDR2 SNEGSKA (reference sequence). The length of the CDR3 is 15 residues. The V segment lost 3 bases and the J segment 4 bases; nucleotides outside the gene matches: 7. Here the CDR3 DNA reads TGCAGTGCTAGGGTGACTAGCGGGACTGGAGAGACCCAGTACTTC. Translated: CSARVTSGTGETQYF.

The gene calls are TRBV20-1 and TRBJ2-1; 10 bases fit TRBD2. The CDR3 runs 15 residues. The germline CDR1 and CDR2 sequences are DFQATT and SNEGSKA (reference sequence). V gave up 3 bases and J gave up 5 bases; unmatched junction bases: 7. The CDR3 protein is CSASLAGVGNNEQFF. The CDR3 DNA reads TGCAGTGCTAGCCTAGCGGGAGTAGGTAACAATGAGCAGTTCTTC.

The rearrangement links TRBV24-1 to TRBJ1-1; no clear D gene. CDR3 length equals 14 residues. Germline V gene sequence: CDR1 KGHDR, CDR2 SFDVKD. The V gene lost 6 bases and the J gene lost 0 bases, with 10 bases spanning the gap. The CDR3 region has the DNA TGTGCCACCAGTTTGGACGGAATGAACACTGAAGCTTTCTTT. This encodes CATSLDGMNTEAFF.

The CDR3 region is CASSLARGDLNTEAFF. The CDR3 bases are TGTGCCAGCAGCTTGGCCCGCGGGGACCTGAACACTGAAGCTTTCTTT. The V call is TRBV5-4, the J call TRBJ1-1, with D tentatively TRBD1 (5 bases). V dropped 0 bases and J dropped 0 bases, with 12 bases sitting between them. CDR1 SGHNT and CDR2 YYREEE come from the germline V gene (reference sequence). The CDR3 has 16 residues.